Listed below are T cell receptor beta chains from one sample, sequenced in a study of blood T cell repertoires in COVID-19. Method: immunoSEQ multiplex PCR; TCRdb's copy keeps in-frame clones and lacks some. The table shows around 140,000 clones, with 75% to 90% occurring only once. Source material: peripheral blood. These receptors were collected from a middle-aged man who had recovered from COVID-19. CDR3s include the opening cysteine and the closing phenylalanine or tryptophan. A D gene is named only where the DNA matches it firmly.

j_gene,d_gene,v_gene,CDR3aa
TRBJ1-4,TRBD1,TRBV5-1,CASSNRDRGYEKLFF
TRBJ2-6,NA,TRBV4-3,CASSQDFPSSGANVLTF
TRBJ1-4,TRBD1,TRBV5-6,CASSAETGGNEKLFF
TRBJ2-3,TRBD1,TRBV24-1,CATSDPGTAHKQYF
TRBJ2-3,NA,TRBV14,CASSQELGASDTQYF
TRBJ1-1,TRBD1,TRBV5-4,CASSKDRGPMNTEAFF
TRBJ1-1,NA,TRBV10-2,CASTARGENTEAFF
TRBJ1-6,NA,TRBV7-2,CASRDSPSYNSPLHF
TRBJ1-1,NA,TRBV5-1,CASSYETLEGEAFF
TRBJ1-2,NA,TRBV7-6,CASSLVSGTTHGYTF
TRBJ2-6,TRBD2,TRBV7-2,CASSLPSGGLAGANVLTF
TRBJ2-7,NA,TRBV6-2/TRBV6-3,CASSPFTRGAPFEQYF
TRBJ2-2,NA,TRBV5-1,CASAPGHRNTGELFF
TRBJ1-3,NA,TRBV5-5,CASSFRLQSSGNTIYF
TRBJ2-2,TRBD1,TRBV2,CACRDSQNTGELFF
TRBJ1-2,TRBD1,TRBV6-5,CATVLGQDYGYTF
TRBJ1-3,NA,TRBV2,CASSEYPGMGNTIYF
TRBJ1-1,NA,TRBV3-1/TRBV3-2,CASSQSNEAFF
TRBJ1-1,NA,TRBV5-1,CASSLMLGNTEAFF
TRBJ2-7,NA,TRBV5-4,CASSGTATYGQYF
TRBJ2-6,NA,TRBV6-6,CASSYTAGANVLTF
TRBJ1-3,NA,TRBV15,CATSGGGGGSGNTIYF
TRBJ1-1,NA,TRBV9,CASSVFKNTEAFF
TRBJ2-5,NA,TRBV6-2/TRBV6-3,CASSTPTDYQETQYF